This paragraph covers one TCR beta chain sequence. What it recognizes is unknown. The data belong to a study of monozygotic twins with inflammatory bowel disease. Each sample's cDNA came from eight separate reactions. Following a re-call of the 5' RACE reads, TCRdb has one entry per CDR3 protein and lacks DNA. The sample holds around 380,000 distinct CDR3 sequences. Regarding the study as a whole: Extra variability in the repertoires of patients may have come from differing immunosuppressive treatments. A lone strong IBD-associated signal or clonotype found no support.

The CDR3 contains 14 residues. The gene calls are TRBV12-3 or TRBV12-4 and TRBJ2-1. Specimen: blood. The source of this sequence is a human donor with ulcerative colitis or Crohn's disease, or a healthy co-twin of an affected twin (not recorded which). CDR3 sequence: CASSSFRAYNEQFF.